This T cell receptor beta chain was captured by sequencing in a study of T cell changes during pregnancy in multiple sclerosis. The CDR3 loop spans 15 amino acids. Germline CDR1 SGHVS, CDR2 FQNEAQ. This clone has only one observation. The junction does not match germline at one end; this may be a read error. Repertoires were generated with immunoSEQ multiplex PCR, while TCRdb's copy carries only in-frame clones and drops some. The table has roughly 90,000 clones, 75% to 95% seen once. The material sequenced was peripheral blood, taken in the first trimester of pregnancy. This TCR came from a female donor in good health, enrolled as a control in a pregnancy study. This rearrangement joins TRBV7-8 to TRBJ2-2; 9 bases line up with TRBD2. CDR3 nucleotide sequence: TGTGCCAGCAAACCGGGACTAGCATACACCAGGGAGCTGTTTTTT. Its protein is CASKPGLAYTRELFF.